This is a list of T cell receptor beta chains from one sample in a study of T cells after somatic rescue of genetic block. Sequencing was performed with immunoSEQ multiplex PCR; in TCRdb, only in-frame clones are kept and a portion is missing. The sample includes more than 70,000 clones, around 90% of them seen just once. What was sequenced was peripheral blood mononuclear cells (PBMCs). All receptors come from a young woman. Each CDR3 is given with its conserved first and last residue. D genes are given only for firm matches. Where a row states a size, it is once, few, many or the class of an expanded clone; other rows omit it.

v_call	clone_size	j_call	d_call	cdr3_aa	cdr3_nt
TRBV19	.	TRBJ2-7	.	CASSLSQTLLGEQYF	TGTGCCAGTAGTTTATCACAGACTCTCCTAGGGGAGCAGTACTTC
TRBV5-4	.	TRBJ1-5	TRBD1	CASSLRTGGTNQPQHF	TGTGCCAGCAGCTTGAGGACAGGGGGCACTAATCAGCCCCAGCATTTT
TRBV5-1	few	TRBJ2-2	.	CASSTTRPETGELFF	TGCGCCAGCAGCACGACTCGCCCGGAGACCGGGGAGCTGTTTTTT
TRBV6-6	once	TRBJ1-1	.	CASGAVGWTEAFF	TGTGCCAGCGGGGCGGTTGGGTGGACTGAAGCTTTCTTT
TRBV7-6	once	TRBJ1-1	.	CASSLEGENTEAFF	TGTGCCAGCAGCTTAGAGGGGGAGAACACTGAAGCTTTCTTT
TRBV28	.	TRBJ1-5	.	CASSLSGLNQPQHF	TGTGCCAGCAGTTTATCGGGGTTAAATCAGCCCCAGCATTTT
TRBV29-1	.	TRBJ2-1	TRBD2	CSFPEREGRGEQFF	TGCAGCTTCCCTGAGCGGGAGGGCCGCGGTGAGCAGTTCTTC
TRBV9	.	TRBJ2-3	.	CASSRWGERSTDTQYF	TGTGCCAGCAGCCGGTGGGGGGAGAGAAGCACAGATACGCAGTATTTT
TRBV5-4	.	TRBJ2-1	TRBD2	CASRSGTSGSYNEQFF	TGTGCCAGCAGGAGCGGGACTAGCGGGAGCTACAATGAGCAGTTCTTC
TRBV7-9	.	TRBJ2-1	TRBD1	CASSLGLDRGREQFF	TGTGCCAGCAGCTTAGGGTTGGACAGGGGGCGTGAGCAGTTCTTC
TRBV7-8	.	TRBJ1-5	.	CASSLSDGEGQPQHF	TGTGCCAGCAGCTTATCTGACGGGGAGGGACAGCCCCAGCATTTT
TRBV21-1	.	TRBJ1-5	.	CASSINRGRSNQPQHF	TGTGCCAGCAGCATCAACAGGGGGCGAAGCAATCAGCCCCAGCATTTT
TRBV13	.	TRBJ2-2	TRBD1	CASGLTGGTGELFF	TGTGCCAGCGGGTTAACAGGGGGCACCGGGGAGCTGTTTTTT
TRBV7-2	.	TRBJ1-1	.	CASSPRRRNTEAFF	TGTGCCAGCAGCCCCCGGCGTCGGAACACTGAAGCTTTCTTT
TRBV19	.	TRBJ1-2	TRBD1	CASRSQGADGYTF	TGTGCCAGTAGATCACAGGGGGCGGATGGCTACACCTTC
TRBV7-8	.	TRBJ2-7	.	CASSALAAYEQYF	TGTGCCAGCAGCGCCCTAGCAGCCTACGAGCAGTACTTC
TRBV15	.	TRBJ1-3	.	CATSRESQGVGNTIYF	TGTGCCACCAGCAGAGAGAGCCAGGGTGTAGGAAACACCATATATTTT
TRBV5-8	few	TRBJ1-1	.	CASSLVATVGEHTEAFF	TGTGCCAGCAGCTTGGTTGCGACAGTTGGGGAGCACACTGAAGCTTTCTTT
TRBV11-2	.	TRBJ2-3	TRBD2	CASSLVVAGRSGTQYF	TGTGCCAGCAGCTTAGTCGTAGCGGGAAGGTCTGGTACGCAGTATTTT
TRBV27	.	TRBJ2-3	TRBD1	CASSLTGAYSTDTQYF	TGTGCCAGCAGTTTAACAGGGGCATATAGCACAGATACGCAGTATTTT
TRBV7-9	.	TRBJ1-1	.	CASSLDVNTEAFF	TGTGCCAGCAGCTTAGATGTGAACACTGAAGCTTTCTTT
TRBV15	few	TRBJ1-5	TRBD1	CATSLGQGRNQPQHF	TGTGCCACCTCCCTGGGACAGGGGCGCAATCAGCCCCAGCATTTT
TRBV29-1	.	TRBJ1-1	TRBD1	CSVPRGGYTEAFF	TGCAGCGTCCCCAGGGGGGGGTACACTGAAGCTTTCTTT
TRBV28	.	TRBJ2-5	TRBD1	CASSPETGFETQYF	TGTGCCAGCAGTCCCGAGACAGGGTTCGAGACCCAGTACTTC
TRBV7-9	once	TRBJ2-3	.	CASSAAGRPTQYF	TGTGCCAGCAGCGCGGCGGGTCGCCCCACGCAGTATTTT
TRBV25-1	once	TRBJ2-2	.	CASSEPRVAETNTGELFF	TGTGCCAGCAGTGAGCCCCGTGTGGCGGAAACGAACACCGGGGAGCTGTTTTTT
TRBV19	.	TRBJ2-3	.	CASRLGRTDTQYF	TGTGCCAGTCGGTTAGGCCGCACAGATACGCAGTATTTT
TRBV19	.	TRBJ1-1	.	CATARGYTEAFF	TGTGCCACCGCCAGGGGCTACACTGAAGCTTTCTTT
TRBV2	.	TRBJ1-1	.	CASSDSDLNTEAFF	TGTGCCAGCAGCGACAGCGACCTGAACACTGAAGCTTTCTTT
TRBV7-3	.	TRBJ1-5	.	CASSLTGGNQPQHF	TGTGCCAGCAGCTTAACCGGTGGCAATCAGCCCCAGCATTTT
TRBV7-3	.	TRBJ2-2	.	CASSSGASVTGELFF	TGTGCCAGCAGCTCGGGAGCTAGCGTCACCGGGGAGCTGTTTTTT
TRBV5-4	.	TRBJ2-7	TRBD1	CASREPGGTSYEQYF	TGTGCCAGCAGAGAACCAGGGGGCACCTCCTACGAGCAGTACTTC